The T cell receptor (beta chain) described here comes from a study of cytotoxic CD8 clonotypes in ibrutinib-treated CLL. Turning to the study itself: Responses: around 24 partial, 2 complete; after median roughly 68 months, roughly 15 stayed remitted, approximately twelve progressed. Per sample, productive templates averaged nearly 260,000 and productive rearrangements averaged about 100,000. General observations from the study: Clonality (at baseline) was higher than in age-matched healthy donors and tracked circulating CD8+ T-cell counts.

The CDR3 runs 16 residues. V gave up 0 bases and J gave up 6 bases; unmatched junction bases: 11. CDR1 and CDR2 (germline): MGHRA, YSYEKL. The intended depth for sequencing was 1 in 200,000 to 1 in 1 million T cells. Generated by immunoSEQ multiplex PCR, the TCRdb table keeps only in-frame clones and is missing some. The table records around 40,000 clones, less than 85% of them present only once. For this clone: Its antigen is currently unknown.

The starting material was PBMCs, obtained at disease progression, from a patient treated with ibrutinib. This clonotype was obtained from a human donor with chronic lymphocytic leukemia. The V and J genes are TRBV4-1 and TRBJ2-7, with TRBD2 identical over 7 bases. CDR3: CASSQDPPAGRGEQYF. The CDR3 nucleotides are TGCGCCAGCAGCCAAGATCCCCCAGCGGGACGGGGCGAGCAGTACTTC.